The present entry profiles one T cell receptor (beta chain) with its context. The sample belongs to a study of cytomegalovirus exposure and HLA in healthy donors. The PCR used 60 Vbeta and 13 Jbeta primers. Using immunoSEQ multiplex PCR, the repertoire was profiled, and TCRdb retains in-frame clones only, with some absent. Of 150,000 or so clones listed, less than 85% are singletons. From germline, CDR1 is SGHNT and CDR2 YYREEE (reference sequence). V lost 5 bases, J lost 6 bases, and 6 bases stayed unmatched. This CDR3 is 13 amino acids long. The sequence came from a man aged 18-30 years in good health and CMV-seropositive. The chain carries TRBV5-4 and TRBJ1-1; 8 bases line up with TRBD1. Material for sequencing was PBMCs. Written as DNA, the CDR3 is TGTGCCAGCAGACGCCAACAGGGGGCTGAAGCTTTCTTT. This translates into CASRRQQGAEAFF.